This T cell receptor beta chain comes out of a study of neurological immune-mediated disorders. Trimming shortened V by 6 bases and J by 2 bases, and 13 bases separated the two germline ends. The germline CDR1 and CDR2 sequences are DFQATT and SNEGSKA (reference sequence). The length of the CDR3 is 13 residues. Overall study results and limits: The absence of any CDR3 amino acid sequence shared by expanded clones across subjects suggests that repertoires were private in all groups.

MiXCR, applied by TCRdb to the 5' RACE reads, yields one record per CDR3 protein. The sample lists about 74,000 distinct CDR3 sequences, 4% to 6% seen once, with roughly 7.4% in the top ten. This clonotype came up a few times. Its specificity is unknown. Since no conserved phenylalanine or tryptophan closes the CDR3, a read error is the likely cause. The V gene is TRBV20-1, the J gene TRBJ2-5, with TRBD1 as a possible D gene (6 bases). The sequenced sample consisted of PBMCs. The origin of this receptor is a man between 18 and 35 years old with multiple sclerosis. The CDR3 protein is CSAARTAQETQYN. The CDR3 region has the DNA TGCAGTGCCGCAAGGACAGCACAAGAGACCCAGTACAAC.